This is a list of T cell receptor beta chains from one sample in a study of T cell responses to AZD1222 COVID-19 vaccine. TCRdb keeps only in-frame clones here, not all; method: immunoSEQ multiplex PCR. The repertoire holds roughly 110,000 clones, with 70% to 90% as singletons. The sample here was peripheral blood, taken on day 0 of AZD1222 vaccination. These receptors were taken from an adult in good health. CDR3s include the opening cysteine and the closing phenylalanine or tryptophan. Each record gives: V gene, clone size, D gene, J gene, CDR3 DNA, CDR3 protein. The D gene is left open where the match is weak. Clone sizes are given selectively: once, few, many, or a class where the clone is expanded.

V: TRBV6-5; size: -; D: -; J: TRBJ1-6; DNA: TGTGCCAGCAATCCATCCCTAAGGAGTTCACCCCTCCACTTT; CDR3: CASNPSLRSSPLHF
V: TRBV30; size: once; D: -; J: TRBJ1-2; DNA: TGTGCCTGGAGTCTAGGAGGAAGAAGCTACACCTTC; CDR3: CAWSLGGRSYTF
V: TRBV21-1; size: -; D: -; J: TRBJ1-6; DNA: TGTGCCAGCAGCAAGAAGCCCAAGGGCAGGGGGTCACCCCTCCACTTT; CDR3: CASSKKPKGRGSPLHF
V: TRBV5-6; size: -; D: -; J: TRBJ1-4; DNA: TGTGCCAGCAGCTTCCTCGCAACTAATGAAAAACTGTTTTTT; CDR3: CASSFLATNEKLFF
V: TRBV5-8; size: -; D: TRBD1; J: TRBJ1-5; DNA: TGTGCCAGCAGCTTCCCCGGGACAGGGGGTCAGCCCCAGCATTTT; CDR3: CASSFPGTGGQPQHF
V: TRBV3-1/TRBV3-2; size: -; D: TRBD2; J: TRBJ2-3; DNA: TGTGCCAGCAGCCTACTCATACTAGCGGACACAGATACGCAGTATTTT; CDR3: CASSLLILADTDTQYF
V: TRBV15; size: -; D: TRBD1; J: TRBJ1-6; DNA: TGTGCCACCAGCAGAGAGGACAGGGGGAATTCACCCCTCCACTTT; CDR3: CATSREDRGNSPLHF
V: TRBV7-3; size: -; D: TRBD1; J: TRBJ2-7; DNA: TGTGCCAGCAGCGAGGGACAGGACTACGAGCAGTACTTC; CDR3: CASSEGQDYEQYF
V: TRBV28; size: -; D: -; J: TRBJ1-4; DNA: TGTGCCAGCAGTTCAAAGCGGGAAAAACTGTTTTTT; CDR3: CASSSKREKLFF
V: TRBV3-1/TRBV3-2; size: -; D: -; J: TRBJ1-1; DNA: TGTGCCAGCAGCCAAGCTGGGACCCGCGGAGCTTTCTTT; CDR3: CASSQAGTRGAFF
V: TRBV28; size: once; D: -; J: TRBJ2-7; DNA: TGTGCCAGCAGTTCACAGGGTGGGTCCTACGAGCAGTACTTC; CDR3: CASSSQGGSYEQYF
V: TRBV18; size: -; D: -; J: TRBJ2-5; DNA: TGTGCCAGCTCCCCGACCTTGGAACAAGAGACCCAGTACTTC; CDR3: CASSPTLEQETQYF
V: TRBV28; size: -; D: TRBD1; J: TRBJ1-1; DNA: TGTGCCAGCAGTCTACAGGGGGCTGAAGCTTTCTTT; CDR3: CASSLQGAEAFF
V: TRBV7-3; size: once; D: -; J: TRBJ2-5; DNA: TGTGCCAGCAGCCGCCCGGGGGAAGAGACCCAGTACTTC; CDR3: CASSRPGEETQYF
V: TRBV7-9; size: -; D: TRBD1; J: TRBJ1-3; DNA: TGTGCCAGCAGCTCGGTAACAGGGGAGTGGGGAAACACCATATATTTT; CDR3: CASSSVTGEWGNTIYF
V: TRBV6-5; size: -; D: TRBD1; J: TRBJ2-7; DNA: TGTGCCAGCAGTAGGGGGCCCGAGCAGTACTTC; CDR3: CASSRGPEQYF
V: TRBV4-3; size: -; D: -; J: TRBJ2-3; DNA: TGCGCCAGCAGCCAAGAGGGCTGGGATACGCAGTATTTT; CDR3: CASSQEGWDTQYF
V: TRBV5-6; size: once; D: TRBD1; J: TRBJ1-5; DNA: TGTGCCAGCAGCTTGTCTCCCACAGGGGTAAATCAGCCCCAGCATTTT; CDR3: CASSLSPTGVNQPQHF
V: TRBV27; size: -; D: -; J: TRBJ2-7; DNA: TGTGCCAGCGGCCGGTACGAGCAGTACTTC; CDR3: CASGRYEQYF
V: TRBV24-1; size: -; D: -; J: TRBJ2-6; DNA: TGTGCCACCGCCGGCGACTCTGGGGCCAACGTCCTGACTTTC; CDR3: CATAGDSGANVLTF
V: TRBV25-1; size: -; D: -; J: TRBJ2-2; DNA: TGTGCCAGCAGTGGAATGGGCACCGGGGAGCTGTTTTTT; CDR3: CASSGMGTGELFF
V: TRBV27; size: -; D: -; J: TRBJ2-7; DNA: TGTGCCAGCAGTGTAGGGGCCTCCTACGAGCAGTACTTC; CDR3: CASSVGASYEQYF
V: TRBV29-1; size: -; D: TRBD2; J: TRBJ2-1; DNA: TGCAGCGTTACTAGCGGGAGCTCCTACAATGAGCAGTTCTTC; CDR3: CSVTSGSSYNEQFF
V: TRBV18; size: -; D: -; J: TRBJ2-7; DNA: TGTGCCAGCTCATTAGGGAGCTACGAGCAGTACTTC; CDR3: CASSLGSYEQYF
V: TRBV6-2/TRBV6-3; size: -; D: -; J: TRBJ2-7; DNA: TGTGCCAGCAGTTACTGGGGTCCTGCCTACGAGCAGTACTTC; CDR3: CASSYWGPAYEQYF
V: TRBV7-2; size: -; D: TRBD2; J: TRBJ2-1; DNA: TGTGCCAGCAGCCCTAGTAGGGGGGGTCTAGCGGGAGGGCTCAATGAGCAGTTCTTC; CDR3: CASSPSRGGLAGGLNEQFF
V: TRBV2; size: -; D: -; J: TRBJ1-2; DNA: TGTGCCAGCAGTGAACTTGGCTACACCTTC; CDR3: CASSELGYTF
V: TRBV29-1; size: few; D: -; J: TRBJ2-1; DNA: TGCAGCGTTGAGTTTGGACTGTGGACGGCCAGCTCCTACAATGAGCAGTTCTTC; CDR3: CSVEFGLWTASSYNEQFF
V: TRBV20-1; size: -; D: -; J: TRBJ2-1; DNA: TGCAGTGCTAGTCAGACACTTCGTTCCAACAATGAGCAGTTCTTC; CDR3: CSASQTLRSNNEQFF
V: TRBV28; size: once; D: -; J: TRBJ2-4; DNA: TGTGCCAGCAGTTTGTCTAGGGGCGAGGAGTACTTC; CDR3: CASSLSRGEEYF
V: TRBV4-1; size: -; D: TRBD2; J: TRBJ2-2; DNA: TGCGCCAGCAGCCAGATCACTAGCGAGAACACCGGGGAGCTGTTTTTT; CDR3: CASSQITSENTGELFF
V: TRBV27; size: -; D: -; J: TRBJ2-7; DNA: TGTGCCAGCACCCCCCACCCGGGGCTAAACGAGCAGTACTTC; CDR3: CASTPHPGLNEQYF
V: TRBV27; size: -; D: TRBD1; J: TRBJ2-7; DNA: TGTGCCAGTCAACTCTCGGGACAGGGGTTCTACGAGCAGTACTTC; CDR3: CASQLSGQGFYEQYF
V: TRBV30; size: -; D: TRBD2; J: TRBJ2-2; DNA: TGTGCCTGGAGTGTGGGACTAGCGGGAGTAGTAGGGGAGCTGTTTTTT; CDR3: CAWSVGLAGVVGELFF
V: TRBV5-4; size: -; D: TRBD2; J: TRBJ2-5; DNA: TGTGCCAGCAGCTTGACTAGCGGGAACCAAGAGACCCAGTACTTC; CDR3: CASSLTSGNQETQYF
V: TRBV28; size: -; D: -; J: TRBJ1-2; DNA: TGTGCCAGCAGTTTAAGCAGCGGCTACACCTTC; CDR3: CASSLSSGYTF
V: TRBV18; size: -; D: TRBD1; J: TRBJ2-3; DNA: TGTGCCAGCTCCCAGATTAGGGGGCGGTTCGCAGATACGCAGTATTTT; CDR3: CASSQIRGRFADTQYF
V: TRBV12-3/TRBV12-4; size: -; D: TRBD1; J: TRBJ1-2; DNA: TGTGCCAGCAGTTCGGGACAGGGGTATGGCTACACCTTC; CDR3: CASSSGQGYGYTF
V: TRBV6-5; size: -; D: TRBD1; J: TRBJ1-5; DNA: TGTGCCAGCAGTTTAGACAGGGGCAATCAGCCCCAGCATTTT; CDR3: CASSLDRGNQPQHF
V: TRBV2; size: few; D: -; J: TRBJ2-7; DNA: TGTGCCAGCAGTGGGGCCATAGAAGCCGGCCTGCAGTACTTC; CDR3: CASSGAIEAGLQYF
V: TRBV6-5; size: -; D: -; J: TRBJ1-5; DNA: TGTGCCAGCAGCAGACAGAGCAATCAGCCCCAGCATTTT; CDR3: CASSRQSNQPQHF
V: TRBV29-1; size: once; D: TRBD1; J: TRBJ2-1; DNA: TGCAGCGTTGGACAGGGGGCGGGGGAGCAGTTCTTC; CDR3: CSVGQGAGEQFF
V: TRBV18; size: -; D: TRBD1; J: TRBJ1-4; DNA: TGTGCCAGCTCACCGGGACAGGGGTATGAAAAACTGTTTTTT; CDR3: CASSPGQGYEKLFF
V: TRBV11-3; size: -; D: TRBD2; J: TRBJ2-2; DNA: TGTGCCAGCAGCTTAGATTGGACTAGCGGTACCGGGGAGCTGTTTTTT; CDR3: CASSLDWTSGTGELFF
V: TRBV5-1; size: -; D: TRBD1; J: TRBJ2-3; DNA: TGCGCCAGCAGCTTGGGGACAGGGCTGGGGGATACGCAGTATTTT; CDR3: CASSLGTGLGDTQYF